This TCR beta chain originates from a study of T cells in Graves' hyperthyroidism and ophthalmopathy. Notes on the study in general: Stable hyperthyroidism was separated from ophthalmopathy by a model based on 13 V-J features. Ophthalmopathy was predicted by the model a median of around 5.9 months ahead of onset.

At least ten counts were recorded for this clonotype. Its matching antigen is unknown. Patients with ophthalmopathy all had a Clinical Activity Score of at least 3, a NOSPECS grade of at least 4 and duration under 3 months. TCR beta CDR3 regions were amplified from RNA transcripts. A set of HTBI primers served as the primers for a first-round RT-PCR of the TCR CDR3. TCRdb ran MiXCR on the multiplex PCR reads and lists one entry per CDR3 protein. The sample has about 640,000 distinct CDR3 sequences, about 14% seen once. The CDR3 totals 16 residues. Germline lookup yields CDR1 SGHTA and CDR2 FQGNSA. V lost 1 base, J lost 6 bases, and 16 bases lay in between.

The chain couples TRBV7-2 to TRBJ2-1, with D perhaps matching TRBD2 (6 bases). The sequence was collected from a woman between 50 and 59 years old with Graves' ophthalmopathy. The sample comprised blood. The CDR3 sequence is CASSLVGLLSRNEQFF. The CDR3 coding sequence is TGTGCCAGCAGCTTAGTTGGACTACTATCCCGCAATGAGCAGTTCTTC.